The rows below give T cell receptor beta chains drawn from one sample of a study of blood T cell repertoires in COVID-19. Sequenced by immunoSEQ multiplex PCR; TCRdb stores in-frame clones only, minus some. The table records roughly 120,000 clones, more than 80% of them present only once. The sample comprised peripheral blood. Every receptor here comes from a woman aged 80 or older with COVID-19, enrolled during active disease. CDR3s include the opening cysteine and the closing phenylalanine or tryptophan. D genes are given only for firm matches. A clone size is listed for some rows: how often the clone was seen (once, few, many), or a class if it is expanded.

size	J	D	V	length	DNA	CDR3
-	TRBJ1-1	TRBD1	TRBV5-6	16	TGTGCCAGCAGCTTGTGGGGGACAGACACATCTACTGAAGCTTTCTTT	CASSLWGTDTSTEAFF
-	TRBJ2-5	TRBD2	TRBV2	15	TGTGCCAGCAGTGAATGGGGAGGGTCGGAAGAGACCCAGTACTTC	CASSEWGGSEETQYF
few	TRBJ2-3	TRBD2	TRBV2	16	TGTGCCAGCAGTTTCTCCGGGACTAGACACACAGATACGCAGTATTTT	CASSFSGTRHTDTQYF
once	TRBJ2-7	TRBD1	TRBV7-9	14	TGTGCCAGCAGCCCCGGGACAGGAACCTACGAGCAGTACTTC	CASSPGTGTYEQYF
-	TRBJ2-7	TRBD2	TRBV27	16	TGTGCCAGCAGTTTATTTGGGGGGGATACCTCCTACGAGCAGTACTTC	CASSLFGGDTSYEQYF
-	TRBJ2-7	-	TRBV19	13	TGTGCCAGTAGTACCTGGGGGGACGGCGAGCAGTACTTC	CASSTWGDGEQYF
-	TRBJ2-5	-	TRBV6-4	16	TGTGCCAGCAGACTAGAACGGGACGGGAGTTTGGAGACCCAGTACTTC	CASRLERDGSLETQYF
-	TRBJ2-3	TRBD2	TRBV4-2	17	TGTGCCAGCAGCCAAGGTGGCGGGAGGACATTCACAGATACGCAGTATTTT	CASSQGGGRTFTDTQYF
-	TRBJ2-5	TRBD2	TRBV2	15	TGTGCCAGCCGTGACTTTGGACTAGACCCCAGGACCCAGTACTTC	CASRDFGLDPRTQYF
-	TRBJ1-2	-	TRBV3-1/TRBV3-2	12	TGTGCCAGCAGCCAAGGGGGGACAGGCTACACCTTC	CASSQGGTGYTF
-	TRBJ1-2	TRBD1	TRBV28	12	TGTGCCGCCAGGACAGGGGGCTATGGCTACACCTTC	CAARTGGYGYTF
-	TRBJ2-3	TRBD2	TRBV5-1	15	TGCGCCAGCGGGGGGAGCGGGACTAGCACAGATACGCAGTATTTT	CASGGSGTSTDTQYF
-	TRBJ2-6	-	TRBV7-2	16	TGTGCCAGCAGCGAAAAACCCGGCTCTGGGGCCAACGTCCTGACTTTC	CASSEKPGSGANVLTF
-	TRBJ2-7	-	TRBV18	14	TGTGCCAGCTCACCCGGAGCGTCCTCCTACGAGCAGTACTTC	CASSPGASSYEQYF
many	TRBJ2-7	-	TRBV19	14	TGTGCCAGTAGTACGACGGACACTTCCTACGAGCAGTACTTC	CASSTTDTSYEQYF
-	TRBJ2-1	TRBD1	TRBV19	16	TGTGCCAGTAGTATAGATTGGACAGGGGCCACCAATGAGCAGTTCTTC	CASSIDWTGATNEQFF
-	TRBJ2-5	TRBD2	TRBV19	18	TGTGCTACTTCCGGGACTAGCGGGGGCATAAGGACCCAAGAGACCCAGTACTTC	CATSGTSGGIRTQETQYF
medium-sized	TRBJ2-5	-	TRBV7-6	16	TGTGCCAGCAGCTTAGAAGGAGGGCGGGGTCAAGAGACCCAGTACTTC	CASSLEGGRGQETQYF
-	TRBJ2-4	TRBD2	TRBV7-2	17	TGTGCCAGCAGCTCCCCTCTAGCGGGCGGGACCAAAAACATTCAGTACTTC	CASSSPLAGGTKNIQYF
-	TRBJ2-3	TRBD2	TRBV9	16	TGTGCCAGCAGCCCCCATGGTAGCGGGGCTGTAGATACGCAGTATTTT	CASSPHGSGAVDTQYF
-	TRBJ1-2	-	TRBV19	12	TGTGCCAGTAGCCGGGACACCTATGGCTACACCTTC	CASSRDTYGYTF
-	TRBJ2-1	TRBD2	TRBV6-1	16	TGTGCCAGCAGTGGAGAAAGCGGGAGCTCCTACAATGAGCAGTTCTTC	CASSGESGSSYNEQFF
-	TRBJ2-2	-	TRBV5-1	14	TGCGCCAGCAGCCCCGTGGTAGGGGCCGGGGAGCTGTTTTTT	CASSPVVGAGELFF